The sequence of this T cell receptor (beta chain) was determined in a study of CD8+CD57+ T cells in acquired aplastic anemia. Background on the study: Sorted CD4+ and CD8+ cells yielded 3.2 ug of DNA on average. Roughly 11 million reads, on average, were obtained for CD4+ cells from healthy donors. Study-level points and caveats: Patients and controls shared twenty-nine CD8+ CDR3 sequences. Researchers reported that CD8+ Simpson's diversity was not significantly different in patients versus controls.

About this clonotype: What it binds is unknown. The DNA is omitted, as the CDR3 cannot be located on it reliably, and the CDR3 follows TCRdb's listing.

Germline CDR1 GTSNPN, CDR2 SVGIG (reference sequence). 16 amino acids form the CDR3, both terminal residues included. TCR beta VDJ and CDR3 profiles were obtained from a genomic DNA template. Each CDR3 protein is one row after TCRdb ran MiXCR on the reads. The sample yields approximately 130,000 distinct CDR3 sequences, 41% seen once. The TCR originated in a human donor in good health, serving as a control. The genes are TRBV30 and TRBJ1-1; the listed D gene, TRBD1, was not tested against the DNA. Sequencing input: sorted CD4+, CD8+, or CD8+CD57+ T cells (not recorded which) from PBMCs. This CDR3 reads CAWTVGQGAVLIGVFF.